This T cell receptor (beta chain) was profiled in a study of shared clonotypes between healthy human individuals. The table came from immunoSEQ multiplex PCR; TCRdb's copy has only in-frame clones and leaves some out. The table shows over a million clones, with around 98% occurring only once. Germline V CDR1 and CDR2: SGHRS, YFSETQ. The CDR3 runs to 15 residues. V lost 4 bases to trimming and J lost 2 bases, with 15 bases between them. V gene TRBV5-1 combines with J gene TRBJ2-5; D uncertain. This TCR came from a man in his thirties or forties in good health. The sequenced sample consisted of naive CD4+ T cells sorted from blood. Subset defined: CD45RA+ positively selected. CDR3 sequence (DNA): TGCGCCAGCAGCGGGGTCACTAAACTACAAGAGACCCAGTACTTC. It encodes CASSGVTKLQETQYF.